The 25 T cell receptor beta chains reported below all come from one sample, sequenced in a study of neurological immune-mediated disorders. MiXCR, applied by TCRdb to the 5' RACE reads, yields one record per CDR3 protein. This table holds 54,000 or so distinct CDR3 sequences, 3.8% found once. Sequencing input: PBMCs. The receptors come from a man between 60 and 70 years old with multiple sclerosis.

This clonotype was counted ten times or more. V usage is TRBV5-1 and J usage is TRBJ2-1; 11 bases line up with TRBD2. Germline V CDR1 and CDR2: SGHRS, YFSETQ. With 4 bases clipped from V and 6 bases from J, the junction kept 9 bases outside the gene matches. CDR3 size: 16 residues. CDR3 loop: CASSAQLAGAGNEQFF. As DNA, the CDR3 is TGCGCCAGCAGCGCTCAACTAGCGGGGGCGGGCAATGAGCAGTTCTTC.

The sample holds many counts of this clonotype. This chain links TRBV20-1 with TRBJ2-7; D assignment may be TRBD1 or TRBD2 (5 bases each). Trimming removed 3 bases from V and 5 bases from J, with 8 bases in between. The CDR3 loop spans 11 amino acids. Germline V lookup: CDR1 DFQATT, CDR2 SNEGSKA (reference sequence). The CDR3 bases are TGCAGTGCTAGCAGGGACCACGAGCAGTACTTC. Protein sequence: CSASRDHEQYF.

This clonotype has at least ten counts. The chain joins TRBV20-1 to TRBJ1-2, with unresolved D. V was trimmed by 3 bases and J by 5 bases, leaving 16 bases between them. The CDR3 loop spans 14 amino acids. Germline lookup yields CDR1 DFQATT and CDR2 SNEGSKA (reference sequence). CDR3 loop: CSASTTPRGYGYTF. The CDR3 region has the DNA TGCAGTGCTAGTACCACTCCGCGAGGGTATGGCTACACCTTC.

This clonotype was picked up many times. V usage is TRBV5-1 and J usage is TRBJ1-5; unclear D gene. Trimming took 5 bases from V and 0 from J, leaving 6 bases between them. The germline gives CDR1 SGHRS, CDR2 YFSETQ. This CDR3 region has 13 residues. The CDR3 spells CASRENSNQPQHF. CDR3 in DNA: TGCGCCAGCAGGGAGAATAGCAATCAGCCCCAGCATTTT.

This clonotype was counted many times. The rearrangement joins TRBV29-1 to TRBJ1-2; TRBD1 is a possible D gene (6 bases). Looked up from germline, CDR1 is SQVTM and CDR2 is ANQGSEA. This CDR3 has 13 amino acids. V lost 0 bases and J lost 8, with 13 bases in between. DNA for the CDR3: TGCAGCGTTGAAGAGGCAACAGGGCACGGCTACACCTTC. This translates into CSVEEATGHGYTF.

This clonotype has more than one count but fewer than ten. The chain employs TRBV15 and TRBJ1-5; 10 nucleotides agree with TRBD1. Germline trimming cut 2 bases from V and 7 bases from J; bases unmatched to any gene: 5. The CDR3 sequence is 15 residues long. CDR1 is LNHNV, CDR2 YYDKDF, per germline (reference sequence). The CDR3 DNA is TGTGCCACCAGCAGAATGACAGGGGGCGGGCAGCCCCAGCATTTT. Encoded protein: CATSRMTGGGQPQHF.

This clonotype was picked up many times. The chain carries TRBV4-1 and TRBJ2-4; TRBD1 is a possible D gene (7 bases). The germline V gene has CDR1 MGHRA and CDR2 YSYEKL. V was cut by 2 bases and J by 8 bases, with 16 bases left in between. This CDR3 region has 15 residues. The CDR3 nucleotides read TGCGCCAGCAGCCAAATCCCTACAGGGGAGGACATTCAGTACTTC. This codes for CASSQIPTGEDIQYF.

This clonotype was detected many times. The V and J genes are TRBV20-1 and TRBJ2-1, with TRBD2 matching 8 bases. The J segment lost 7 bases and the V segment lost 4 bases, leaving 15 bases of the junction unmatched. The CDR3 loop spans 16 amino acids. The germline V gene has CDR1 DFQATT and CDR2 SNEGSKA (reference sequence). In nucleotides, the CDR3 is TGCAGTGCTACTGCCTTGCTAACGGGAGGGCAGAATGAGCAGTTCTTC. Its protein is CSATALLTGGQNEQFF.

This clonotype was recorded many times. The chain joins TRBV7-9 to TRBJ2-7, with D perhaps matching TRBD2 (5 bases). There are 18 residues in the CDR3. V lost 6 bases and J 4 bases, leaving 28 bases between the germline ends. Per germline, CDR1 SEHNR and CDR2 FQNEAQ (reference sequence). CDR3 amino acids: CASSRIPQEIGRKYEQYF. CDR3 sequence (DNA): TGTGCCAGCAGTCGAATCCCGCAAGAGATTGGGAGAAAATACGAGCAGTACTTC.

This clonotype appeared many times. The rearrangement uses TRBV29-1 and TRBJ2-1, with 11 bases lining up with TRBD2. The V segment lost 6 bases and the J segment 2 bases; nucleotides outside the gene matches: 6. There are 15 residues in the CDR3. Germline V gives CDR1 SQVTM, CDR2 ANQGSEA. In nucleotides, the CDR3 is TGCAGCGTGAAGGGGACTAGCGGCCCCTACAATGAGCAGTTCTTC. This encodes CSVKGTSGPYNEQFF.

This clonotype has at least ten counts. This chain links TRBV6-4 with TRBJ2-2; 8 bases are a match to TRBD1. The germline V gene has CDR1 MRHNA and CDR2 SNTAGT. The CDR3 sequence is 15 residues long. V shed 3 bases and J 6 bases; nucleotides not matched to a gene: 6. Here the CDR3 DNA reads TGTGCCAGCAGTGATGGTGGGACAGGAGCCGGGGAGCTGTTTTTT. It specifies CASSDGGTGAGELFF.

This clonotype was observed many times. This chain links TRBV6-6 with TRBJ1-2; D unresolved. Trimming stripped 6 bases from V and 4 bases from J, with 15 bases between. The CDR3 totals 14 residues. Germline CDR1 MNHNY, CDR2 SVGAGI (reference sequence). In nucleotides, the CDR3 is TGTGCCAGCAGCCCCGGTGGCCGCGGCTATGGCTACACCTTC. Translation: CASSPGGRGYGYTF.

This clonotype was detected ten times or more. J is TRBJ1-3 and V is TRBV5-1, with D possibly TRBD1 on 5 matching bases. CDR3 length: 15 residues. CDR1 and CDR2 (germline): SGHRS, YFSETQ. The ends were cut back, 3 bases at V and 1 base at J, with 11 bases in the middle. In DNA, the CDR3 is TGCGCCAGCAGCTATGACAGATATTCTGGAAACACCATATATTTT. Encoded protein: CASSYDRYSGNTIYF.

This clonotype has ten or more counts. The CDR3: CASRDSSGGNIQYF. CDR3 coding DNA: TGCGCCAGCAGGGACTCTTCTGGTGGAAACATTCAGTACTTC. The rearrangement joins TRBV5-1 to TRBJ2-4; perhaps TRBD2 as D (5 bases). This CDR3 is built from 14 residues. Germline V CDR1 and CDR2: SGHRS, YFSETQ. V was shortened by 5 bases and J by 6 bases, with 15 bases between the two germline ends. Using reference TRBV5-1 and TRBJ2-4 for the parts outside the CDR3, the full variable domain is KAGVTQTPRYLIKTRGQQVTLSCSPISGHRSVSWYQQTPGQGLQFLFEYFSETQRNKGNFPGRFSGRQFSNSRSEMNVSTLELGDSALYLCASRDSSGGNIQYFGAGTRLSVL.

This clonotype was counted many times. CDR3 DNA: TGCGCCAGCAGCGACTCCATAGCGGGAGGGCGTGAGCAGTACTTC. Its protein is CASSDSIAGGREQYF. This rearrangement joins TRBV5-1 to TRBJ2-7, with 11 nucleotides matching TRBD2. The J segment lost 7 bases and the V segment lost 4 bases, leaving 10 bases of the junction unmatched. This CDR3 region has 15 residues. Germline V gene data show CDR1 as SGHRS and CDR2 as YFSETQ.

In its sample, this clonotype was seen many times. CDR3: CASSLVYRGGGGFF. The DNA for the CDR3 is TGCGCCAGCAGCTTGGTATACCGGGGCGGAGGTGGTTTCTTT. This chain uses TRBV5-1 with TRBJ1-1, with a tentative D call TRBD1 (5 bases). The CDR3 is 14 residues long. Germline V gene lookup returns CDR1 SGHRS and CDR2 YFSETQ. V was pared by 0 bases and J by 13 bases, with 19 bases between.

This clonotype came up a few times. At one end the junction does not follow the germline gene, possibly because of a read error. The chain links TRBV2 to TRBJ1-6, with 7 bases lining up with TRBD1. Germline loops: CDR1 SNHLY, CDR2 FYNNEI. This CDR3 spans 16 amino acids. CDR3 in DNA: TGTGCCAGCAGGGACAGGATGGGGCTAACTAATTCAACCCTCAACTTT. Protein: CASRDRMGLTNSTLNF.

This clonotype was recorded many times. The rearrangement links TRBV20-1 to TRBJ2-7; 10 nucleotides align to TRBD1. J was trimmed by 2 bases and V by 3 bases; bases with no gene match: 4. Germline assignment: CDR1 DFQATT and CDR2 SNEGSKA (reference sequence). The CDR3 consists of 14 residues. The CDR3 protein is CSARGQGSTYEQYF. DNA for the CDR3: TGCAGTGCTAGGGGACAGGGGTCGACCTACGAGCAGTACTTC.

This clonotype was detected ten times or more. The genes are TRBV5-1 and TRBJ1-2; D is possibly TRBD1 (6 bases). The CDR3 contains 14 residues. Trimming stripped 4 bases from V and 4 bases from J, with 14 bases between. Germline V gives CDR1 SGHRS, CDR2 YFSETQ. In DNA form, the CDR3 reads TGCGCCAGCAGCGGTCAGGGGCCGAGCTATGGCTACACCTTC. As protein: CASSGQGPSYGYTF.

There are many counts of this clonotype. This chain uses TRBV20-1 with TRBJ1-6; D gene ambiguous. Germline CDR1 DFQATT, CDR2 SNEGSKA (reference sequence). V lost 6 bases, J lost 0 bases, and 15 bases lay in between. This CDR3 has 16 residues. The CDR3: CSAKDSQNSYNSPLHF. Here the CDR3 DNA reads TGCAGTGCAAAAGATTCCCAGAACTCCTATAATTCACCCCTCCACTTT.

This clonotype came up many times. The chain uses TRBV20-1 and TRBJ1-2; D is undetermined. The CDR3 contains 10 residues. Germline V gene sequence: CDR1 DFQATT, CDR2 SNEGSKA (reference sequence). Deletions cut 6 bases from V and 4 bases from J, with 6 bases between. CDR3 sequence (DNA): TGCAGTGCCGATCTCTATGGCTACACCTTC. Residues: CSADLYGYTF.

There are many counts of this clonotype. A much larger clonotype is one base distant, so this may be a read error. The genes are TRBV27 and TRBJ1-6, with 7 nucleotides matching TRBD1. CDR1 and CDR2 from the germline V gene are MNHEY and SMNVEV (reference sequence). CDR3 size: 15 residues. CDR3 in DNA: TGTGCCAGCAGTGCCCAACCCTTCCACGGGACAGCTCTCAACTTT. It encodes CASSAQPFHGTALNF.

There are a few counts of this clonotype. It may be a read error: a sequence one base away is much more abundant. Given the absence of the conserved phenylalanine or tryptophan at the CDR3 end, a read error is likely. The chain carries TRBV5-5 and TRBJ2-7; D ambiguous. V was cut by 4 bases and J by 4 bases, with 18 bases left in between. Germline CDR1 SGHKS, CDR2 YYEKEE (reference sequence). The CDR3 has 15 amino acids. CDR3 region: CASSPGDILYYEQYC. For the CDR3, the DNA is TGTGCCAGCAGCCCAGGAGACATCCTCTATTACGAGCAGTACTGC.

This clonotype has ten or more counts. The DNA of the CDR3 is TGCGCCAGCAGCCTGCGGGACAGGGGGGGCTCACCCCTCCACTTT. Translation: CASSLRDRGGSPLHF. The V call is TRBV5-1, the J call TRBJ1-6; TRBD1 agrees at 11 bases. The CDR3 is 15 residues long. Germline V gene data show CDR1 as SGHRS and CDR2 as YFSETQ. V shed 4 bases and J 10 bases; nucleotides not matched to a gene: 7.

This clonotype was observed at least ten times. The CDR3 is CASSQGGLNEQFF. The CDR3 DNA is TGTGCCAGCAGCCAGGGCGGGCTTAATGAGCAGTTCTTC. This rearrangement joins TRBV7-8 to TRBJ2-1, with D possibly being TRBD1 or TRBD2 (5 bases each). Germline V gene sequence: CDR1 SGHVS, CDR2 FQNEAQ. The CDR3 is 13 residues long. V dropped 5 bases and J dropped 7 bases, with 12 bases sitting between them.